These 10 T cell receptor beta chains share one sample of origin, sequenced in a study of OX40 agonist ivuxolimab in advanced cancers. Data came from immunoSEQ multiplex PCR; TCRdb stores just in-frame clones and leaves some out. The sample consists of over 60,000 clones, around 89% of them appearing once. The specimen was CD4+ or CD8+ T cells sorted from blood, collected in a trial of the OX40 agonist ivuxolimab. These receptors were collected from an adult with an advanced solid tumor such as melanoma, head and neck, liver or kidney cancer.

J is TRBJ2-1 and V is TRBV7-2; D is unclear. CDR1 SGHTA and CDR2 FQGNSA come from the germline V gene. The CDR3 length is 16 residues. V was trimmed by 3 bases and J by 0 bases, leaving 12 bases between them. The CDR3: CASSLAPRSSYNEQFF. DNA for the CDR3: TGTGCCAGCAGCTTGGCCCCTCGGAGCTCCTACAATGAGCAGTTCTTC.

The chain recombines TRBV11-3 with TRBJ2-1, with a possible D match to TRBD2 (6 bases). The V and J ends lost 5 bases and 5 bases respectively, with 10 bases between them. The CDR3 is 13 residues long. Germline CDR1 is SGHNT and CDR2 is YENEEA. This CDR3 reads CASSRTTNNEQFF. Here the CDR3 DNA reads TGTGCCAGCAGCAGGACTACGAACAATGAGCAGTTCTTC.

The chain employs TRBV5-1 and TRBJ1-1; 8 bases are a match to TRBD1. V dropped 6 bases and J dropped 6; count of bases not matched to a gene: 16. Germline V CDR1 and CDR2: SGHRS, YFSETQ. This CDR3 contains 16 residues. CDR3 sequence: CASNEQPGGAGAEAFF. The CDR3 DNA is TGCGCCAGCAACGAACAACCAGGGGGCGCGGGCGCTGAAGCTTTCTTT.

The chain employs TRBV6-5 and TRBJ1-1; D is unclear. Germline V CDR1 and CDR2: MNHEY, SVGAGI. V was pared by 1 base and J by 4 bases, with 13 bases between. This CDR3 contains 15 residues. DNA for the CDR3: TGTGCCAGCAGTTACTTTAGCTCGTCAGCCACTGAAGCTTTCTTT. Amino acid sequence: CASSYFSSSATEAFF.

CDR3 DNA: TGTGCCAGTAGCAGAGGGGGCAGGAGGGGCACTGAAGCTTTCTTT. It yields the protein CASSRGGRRGTEAFF. This chain uses TRBV19 with TRBJ1-1; 7 positions match TRBD1. Germline values: CDR1 LNHDA, CDR2 SQIVND (reference sequence). Trimming cost V 6 bases and J 4 bases; bases outside gene matches: 11. The CDR3 runs 15 residues.

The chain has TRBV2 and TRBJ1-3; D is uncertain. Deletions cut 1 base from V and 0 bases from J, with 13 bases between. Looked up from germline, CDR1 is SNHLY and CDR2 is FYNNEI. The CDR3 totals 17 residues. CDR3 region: CASSEGGLGGSGNTIYF. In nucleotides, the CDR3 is TGTGCCAGCAGTGAAGGAGGGCTTGGCGGCTCTGGAAACACCATATATTTT.

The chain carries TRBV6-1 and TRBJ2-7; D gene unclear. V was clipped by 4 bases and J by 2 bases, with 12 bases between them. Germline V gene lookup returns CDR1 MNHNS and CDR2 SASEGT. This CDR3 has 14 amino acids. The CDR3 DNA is TGTGCCAGCAGTGGACCTCAGGTCACCTACGAGCAGTACTTC. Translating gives CASSGPQVTYEQYF.

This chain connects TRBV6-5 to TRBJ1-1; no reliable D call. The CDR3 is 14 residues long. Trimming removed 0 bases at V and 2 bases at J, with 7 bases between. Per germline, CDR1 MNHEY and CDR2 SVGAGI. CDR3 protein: CASSYSQANTEAFF. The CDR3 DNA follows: TGTGCCAGCAGTTACTCCCAGGCTAACACTGAAGCTTTCTTT.

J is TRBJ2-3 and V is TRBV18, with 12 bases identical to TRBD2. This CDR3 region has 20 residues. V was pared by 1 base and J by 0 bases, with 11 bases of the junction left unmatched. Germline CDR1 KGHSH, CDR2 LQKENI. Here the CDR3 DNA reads TGTGCCAGCTCACCACGGACCGGACTAGCGGGAACCTCTAGCACAGATACGCAGTATTTT. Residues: CASSPRTGLAGTSSTDTQYF.

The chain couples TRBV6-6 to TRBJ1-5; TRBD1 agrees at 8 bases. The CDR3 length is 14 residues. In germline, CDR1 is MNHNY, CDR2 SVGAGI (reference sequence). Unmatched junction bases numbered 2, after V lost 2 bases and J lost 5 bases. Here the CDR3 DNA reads TGTGCCAGCAGTTACCTGGACAGGGATCAGCCCCAGCATTTT. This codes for CASSYLDRDQPQHF.